This T cell receptor beta chain stems from a study of T cell responses to AZD1222 COVID-19 vaccine. In the study overall: Second doses that came at about 4 or about 12 weeks were put together. General study results and limits: Nearly half of unique spike-specific TCRs reportedly avoided B.1.351 and B.1.1.7 mutated regions. At baseline, just a handful of AZD1222 recipients tested seropositive. Repertoires were sampled only after the peak T cell response.

The CDR3 sequence is 13 residues long. V was trimmed by 4 bases and J by 2 bases, leaving 6 bases between them. CDR1 and CDR2 (germline): MNHNY, SVGAGI (reference sequence). Using immunoSEQ multiplex PCR, the repertoire was profiled, and TCRdb retains in-frame clones only, with some absent. This table has 70,000 to 85,000 clones, 75% to 90% appearing once. For this clone: Its antigen is still unknown.

The gene calls are TRBV6-6 and TRBJ1-3; no clear D gene. This clonotype originated in an adult in good health. This sample comprised peripheral blood, obtained on day 0 of AZD1222 vaccination. The CDR3 DNA is TGTGCCAGCAGTTGGGAGACTGGAAACACCATATATTTT. This sequence encodes CASSWETGNTIYF.